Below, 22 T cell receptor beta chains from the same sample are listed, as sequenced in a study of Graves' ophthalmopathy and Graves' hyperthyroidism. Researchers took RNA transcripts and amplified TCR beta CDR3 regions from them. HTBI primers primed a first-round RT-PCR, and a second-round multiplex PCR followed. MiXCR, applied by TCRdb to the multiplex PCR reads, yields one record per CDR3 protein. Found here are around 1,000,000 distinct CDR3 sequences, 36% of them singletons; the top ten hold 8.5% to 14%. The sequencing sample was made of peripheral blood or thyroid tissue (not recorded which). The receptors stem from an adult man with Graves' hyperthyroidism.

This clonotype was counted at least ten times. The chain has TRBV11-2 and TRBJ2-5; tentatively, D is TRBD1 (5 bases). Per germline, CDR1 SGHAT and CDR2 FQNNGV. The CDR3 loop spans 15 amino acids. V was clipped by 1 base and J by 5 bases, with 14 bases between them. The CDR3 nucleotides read TGTGCCAGCAGCTTAGGTTTTGGCAGGGCGGAGACCCAGTACTTC. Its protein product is CASSLGFGRAETQYF.

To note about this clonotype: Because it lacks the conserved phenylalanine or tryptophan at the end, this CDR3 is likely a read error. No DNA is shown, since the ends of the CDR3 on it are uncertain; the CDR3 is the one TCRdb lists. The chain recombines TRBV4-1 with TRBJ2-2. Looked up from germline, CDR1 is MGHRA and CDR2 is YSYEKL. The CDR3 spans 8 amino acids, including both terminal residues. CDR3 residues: CASSQTGV.

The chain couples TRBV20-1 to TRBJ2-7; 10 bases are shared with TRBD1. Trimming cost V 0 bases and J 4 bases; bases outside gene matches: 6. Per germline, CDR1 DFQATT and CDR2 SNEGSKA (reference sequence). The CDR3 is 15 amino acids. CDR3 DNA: TGCAGTGCTAGAGATGAGGGACAGGGGTTTTACGAGCAGTACTTC. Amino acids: CSARDEGQGFYEQYF.

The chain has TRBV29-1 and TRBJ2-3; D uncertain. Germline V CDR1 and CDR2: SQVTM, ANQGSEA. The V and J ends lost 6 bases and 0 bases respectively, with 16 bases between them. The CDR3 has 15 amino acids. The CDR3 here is CSVCRANPSTDTQYF. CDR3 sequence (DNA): TGCAGCGTCTGTCGGGCGAACCCTAGCACAGATACGCAGTATTTT.

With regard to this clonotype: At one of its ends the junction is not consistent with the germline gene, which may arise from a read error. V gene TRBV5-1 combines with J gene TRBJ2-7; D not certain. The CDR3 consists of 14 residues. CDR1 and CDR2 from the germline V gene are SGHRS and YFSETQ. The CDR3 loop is CASSFFFDTYGQYF. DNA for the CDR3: TGCGCCAGCAGCTTCTTCTTCGACACCTACGGGCAGTACTTC.

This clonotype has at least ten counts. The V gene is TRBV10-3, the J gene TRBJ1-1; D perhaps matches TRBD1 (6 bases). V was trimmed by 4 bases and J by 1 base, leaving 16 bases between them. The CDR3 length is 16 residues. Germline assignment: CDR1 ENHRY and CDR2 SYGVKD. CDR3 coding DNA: TGTGCCATCAGTGGAGTCCTAGGGGGAACGAACACTGAAGCTTTCTTT. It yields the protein CAISGVLGGTNTEAFF.

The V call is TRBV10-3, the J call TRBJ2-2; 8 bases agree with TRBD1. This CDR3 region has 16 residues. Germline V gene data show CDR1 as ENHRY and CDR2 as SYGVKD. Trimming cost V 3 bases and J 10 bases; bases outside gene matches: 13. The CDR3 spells CAISDPGTGSGEELFF. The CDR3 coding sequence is TGTGCCATCAGTGACCCCGGGACAGGCTCAGGAGAGGAGCTGTTTTTT.

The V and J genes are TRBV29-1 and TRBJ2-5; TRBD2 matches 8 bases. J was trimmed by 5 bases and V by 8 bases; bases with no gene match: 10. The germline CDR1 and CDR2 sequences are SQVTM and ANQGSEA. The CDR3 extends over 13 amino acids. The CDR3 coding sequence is TGCAGCTTGGGACTAGGGACATGGGAGACCCAGTACTTC. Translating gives CSLGLGTWETQYF.

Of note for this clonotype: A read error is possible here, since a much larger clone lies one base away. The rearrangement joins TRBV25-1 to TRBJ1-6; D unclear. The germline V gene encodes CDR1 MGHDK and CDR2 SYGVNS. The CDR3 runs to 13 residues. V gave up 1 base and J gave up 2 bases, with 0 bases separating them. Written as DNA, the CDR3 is TGTGCCAGCAGTGAATCCTATAATTCACCCCTCCACTTT. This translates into CASSESYNSPLHF.

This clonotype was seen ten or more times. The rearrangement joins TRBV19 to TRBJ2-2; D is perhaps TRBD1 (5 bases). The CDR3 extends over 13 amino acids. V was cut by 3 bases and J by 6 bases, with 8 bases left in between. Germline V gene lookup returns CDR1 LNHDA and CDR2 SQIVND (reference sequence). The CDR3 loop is CASSMTVAGELFF. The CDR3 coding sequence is TGTGCCAGTAGTATGACAGTCGCCGGGGAGCTGTTTTTT.

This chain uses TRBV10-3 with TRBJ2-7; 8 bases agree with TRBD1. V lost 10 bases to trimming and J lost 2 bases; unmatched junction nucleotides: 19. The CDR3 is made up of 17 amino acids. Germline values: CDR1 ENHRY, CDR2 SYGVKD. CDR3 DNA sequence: TGTGCCAGCAGGCCCGCGTCAAACAGGGGGATAACCTACGAGCAGTACTTC. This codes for CASRPASNRGITYEQYF.

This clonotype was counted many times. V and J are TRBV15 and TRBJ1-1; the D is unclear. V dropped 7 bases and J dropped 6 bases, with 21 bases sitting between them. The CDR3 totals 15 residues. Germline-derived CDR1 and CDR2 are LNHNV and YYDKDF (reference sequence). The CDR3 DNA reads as TGTGCCACCACCGATCCAGGATTCTTGGAGGCTGAAGCTTTCTTT. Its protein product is CATTDPGFLEAEAFF. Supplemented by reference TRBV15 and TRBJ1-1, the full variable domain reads DAMVIQNPRYQVTQFGKPVTLSCSQTLNHNVMYWYQQKSSQAPKLLFHYYDKDFNNEADTPDNFQSRRPNTSFCFLDIRSPGLGDTAMYLCATTDPGFLEAEAFFGQGTRLTVV.

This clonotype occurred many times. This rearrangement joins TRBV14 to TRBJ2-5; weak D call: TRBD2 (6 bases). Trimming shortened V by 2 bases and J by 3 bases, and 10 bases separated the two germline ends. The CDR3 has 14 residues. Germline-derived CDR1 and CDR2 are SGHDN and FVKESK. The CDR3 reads CASSQRREKETQYF. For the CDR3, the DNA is TGTGCCAGCAGCCAAAGACGGGAGAAAGAGACCCAGTACTTC. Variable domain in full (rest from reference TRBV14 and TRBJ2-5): EAGVTQFPSHSVIEKGQTVTLRCDPISGHDNLYWYRRVMGKEIKFLLHFVKESKQDESGMPNNRFLAERTGGTYSTLKVQPAELEDSGVYFCASSQRREKETQYFGPGTRLLVL.

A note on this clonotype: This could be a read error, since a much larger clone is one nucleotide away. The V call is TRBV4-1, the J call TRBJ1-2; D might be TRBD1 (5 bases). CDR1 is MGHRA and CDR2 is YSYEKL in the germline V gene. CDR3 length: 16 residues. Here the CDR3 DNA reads TGCACCAGCAGCCAAGGTCAGACAGTGGGATCGTATGGCTACACCTTC. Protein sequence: CTSSQGQTVGSYGYTF.

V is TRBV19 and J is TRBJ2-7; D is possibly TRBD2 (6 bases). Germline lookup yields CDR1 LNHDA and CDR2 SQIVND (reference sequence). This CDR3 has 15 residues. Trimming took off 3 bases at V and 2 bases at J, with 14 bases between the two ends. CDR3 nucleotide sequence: TGTGCCAGTAGTATCGGAGGGGCTACTACCTACGAGCAGTACTTC. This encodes CASSIGGATTYEQYF.

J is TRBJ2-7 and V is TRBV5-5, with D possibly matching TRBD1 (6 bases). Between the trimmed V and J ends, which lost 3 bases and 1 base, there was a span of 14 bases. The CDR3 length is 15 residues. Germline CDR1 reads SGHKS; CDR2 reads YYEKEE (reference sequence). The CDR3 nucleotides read TGTGCCAGCAGCTCCCCCAGGGACAAGTCCTACGAGCAGTACTTC. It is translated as CASSSPRDKSYEQYF.

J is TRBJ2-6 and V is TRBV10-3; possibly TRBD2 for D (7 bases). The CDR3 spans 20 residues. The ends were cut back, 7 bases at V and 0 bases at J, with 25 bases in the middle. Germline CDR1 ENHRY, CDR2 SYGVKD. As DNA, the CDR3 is TGTGCCATCAATCGGGGGGAACGGGGGCAACCCATCTCTGGGGCCAACGTCCTGACTTTC. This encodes CAINRGERGQPISGANVLTF.

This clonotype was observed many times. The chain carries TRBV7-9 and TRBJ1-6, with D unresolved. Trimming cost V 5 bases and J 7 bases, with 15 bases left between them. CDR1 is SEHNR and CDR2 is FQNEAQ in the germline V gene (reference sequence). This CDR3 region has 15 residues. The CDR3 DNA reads TGTGCCAGCAGCGCTCCGGGAGGCAGGAATTCACCCCTCCACTTT. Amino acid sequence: CASSAPGGRNSPLHF.

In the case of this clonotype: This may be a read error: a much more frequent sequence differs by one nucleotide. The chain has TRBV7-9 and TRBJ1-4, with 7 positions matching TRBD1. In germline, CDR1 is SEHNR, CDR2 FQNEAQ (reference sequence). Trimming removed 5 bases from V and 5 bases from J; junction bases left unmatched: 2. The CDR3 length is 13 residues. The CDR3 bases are TGTGCCAGCAGCGTACAGGGGAATGAAAAACTGTTTTTT. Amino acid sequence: CASSVQGNEKLFF. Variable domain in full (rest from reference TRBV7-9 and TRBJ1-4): DTGVSQNPRHKITKRGQNVTFRCDPISEHNRLYWYRQTLGQGPEFLTYFQNEAQLEKSRLLSDRFSAERPKGSFSTLEIQRTEQGDSAMYLCASSVQGNEKLFFGSGTQLSVL.

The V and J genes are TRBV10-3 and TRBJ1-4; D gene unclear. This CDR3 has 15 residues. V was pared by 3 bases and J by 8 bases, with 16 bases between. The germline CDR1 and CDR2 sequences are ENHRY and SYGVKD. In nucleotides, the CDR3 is TGTGCCATCAGTGACTCGACGAACACCGGGGAAAAACTGTTTTTT. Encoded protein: CAISDSTNTGEKLFF.

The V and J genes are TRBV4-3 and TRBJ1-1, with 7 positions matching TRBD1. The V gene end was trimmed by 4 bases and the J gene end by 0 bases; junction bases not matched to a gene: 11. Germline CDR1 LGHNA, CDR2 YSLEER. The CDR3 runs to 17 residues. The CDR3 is CASSPTRDSNMNTEAFF. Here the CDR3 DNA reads TGCGCCAGCAGCCCAACACGGGACAGCAATATGAACACTGAAGCTTTCTTT.

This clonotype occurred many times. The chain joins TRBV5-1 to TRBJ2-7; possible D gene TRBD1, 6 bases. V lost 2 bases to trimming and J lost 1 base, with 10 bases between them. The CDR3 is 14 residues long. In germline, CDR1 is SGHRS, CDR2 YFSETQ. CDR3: CASSFGTKSYEQYF. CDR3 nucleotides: TGCGCCAGCAGCTTCGGGACAAAGTCCTACGAGCAGTACTTC.